This T cell receptor beta chain was identified in a study of OX40 agonist ivuxolimab in advanced cancers. Study in general: Patients in dose escalation had liver, melanoma, kidney or head and neck cancers. The study, taken as a whole, reports: More expanded clones were seen, on average, in CD8+ T cells than in CD4+. At doses 0.1 to 3.0 mg/kg, CD4+ and CD8+ clones expanded.

The investigators sampled blood at baseline, at cycle 4 day 1, and at cycle 7 day 1. For this clone: Its antigen is not known.

Measured with immunoSEQ multiplex PCR; TCRdb has only the in-frame clones, and not every one. Of approximately 28,000 clones listed, approximately 81% were seen once; the top ten hold 15% to 20%. The CDR3 loop spans 15 amino acids. Trimming pared 2 bases from V and 3 bases from J, leaving 17 bases between. Germline V CDR1 and CDR2: GTSNPN, SVGIG (reference sequence). This chain uses TRBV30 with TRBJ2-7, with D unclear. Sequencing was performed on CD4+ or CD8+ T cells sorted from blood, taken in a trial of the OX40 agonist ivuxolimab. The sequence was obtained from an adult with an advanced solid tumor such as melanoma, head and neck, liver or kidney cancer. CDR3 sequence reads: CAWSTLLGNDYEQYF. CDR3 coding DNA: TGTGCCTGGAGTACTCTTTTAGGGAACGACTACGAGCAGTACTTC.